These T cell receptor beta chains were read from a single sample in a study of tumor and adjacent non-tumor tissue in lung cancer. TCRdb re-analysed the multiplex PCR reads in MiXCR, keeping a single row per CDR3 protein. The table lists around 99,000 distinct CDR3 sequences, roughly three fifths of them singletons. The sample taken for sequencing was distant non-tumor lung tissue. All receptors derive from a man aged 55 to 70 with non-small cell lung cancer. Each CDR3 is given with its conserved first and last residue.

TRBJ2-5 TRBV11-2 CASSGTNLRETQCF
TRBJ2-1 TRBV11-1 CADSSGTASRLFF
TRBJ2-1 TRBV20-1 CSASRQYNEQLF
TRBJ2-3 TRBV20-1 CSAEGLAGGLGTDTQYF
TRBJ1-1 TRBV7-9 CASSFGTGRSTEAFF
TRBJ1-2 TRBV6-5 CASSATGNPLFYGYTF
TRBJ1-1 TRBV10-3 CAISESWTHTEAFF
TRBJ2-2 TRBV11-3 CASSLVGQVYTGELFF
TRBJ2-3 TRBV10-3 CAIGAEASGGSDTQYF
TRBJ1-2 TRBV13 CVSSPLLQASTGYGYTF
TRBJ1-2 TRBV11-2 CAISLDWRGDSYGYTF
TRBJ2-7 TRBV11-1 CAISSGTSGTYEQYF
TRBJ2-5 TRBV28 CASSLGSRVETQYF
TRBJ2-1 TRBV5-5 CASSLLDNLNNEQFF
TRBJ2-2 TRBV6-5 CASSSRDRAFGELFF
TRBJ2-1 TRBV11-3 CASSPNMDEQFF
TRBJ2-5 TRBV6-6 CASSSREGPETQYF
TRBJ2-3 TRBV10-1 CANSDQRGYTDTQYF
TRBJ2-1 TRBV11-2 CASSPDSRYRERFF
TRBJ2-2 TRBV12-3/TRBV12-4 CATQPGPRIGELFF
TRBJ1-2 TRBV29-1 CSVEDRGQGGYTF
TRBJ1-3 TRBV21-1 CASSKTHQTRYVSGNTIYF
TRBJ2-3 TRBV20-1 CSARGTSGRTDTQYF
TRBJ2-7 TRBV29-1 CSTREGTYEQYF
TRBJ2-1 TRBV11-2 CASIQGSSYNEQFF
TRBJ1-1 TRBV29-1 CSVGQGTSFIEAFF
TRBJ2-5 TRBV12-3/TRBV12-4 CASSKTGGAWETQCF
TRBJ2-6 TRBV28 CASSGCGGGANVLTF
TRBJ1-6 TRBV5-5 CASSCTGGRVNSPLHF
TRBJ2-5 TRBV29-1 CSVCKTGGSAETQYF
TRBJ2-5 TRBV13 CASILHHSRETQHF
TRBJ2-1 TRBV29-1 CRTRGAFGYNEQSF
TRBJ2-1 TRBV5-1 CASSPGTAIHNEQFF
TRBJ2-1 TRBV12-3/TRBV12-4 CASSSQGGRYNEQFF
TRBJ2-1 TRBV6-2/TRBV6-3 CASSYALARTYNEQFF
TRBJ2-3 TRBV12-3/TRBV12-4 CASRYGGGTQYF
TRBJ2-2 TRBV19 CASSKTGGTDTGELFF
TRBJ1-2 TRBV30 CAWKGGSYGYTF
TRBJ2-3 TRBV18 CVSSPQGGTQYF
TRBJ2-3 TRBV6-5 CAGSYGTSGGRVTDTQYF
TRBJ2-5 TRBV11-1 CASSVNTVQETQYF
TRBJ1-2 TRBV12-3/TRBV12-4 CASRPGGGLGNYGYTF
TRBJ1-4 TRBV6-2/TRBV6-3 CASSPLLETATNEKLFF
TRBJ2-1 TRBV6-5 CVSSYGGINEQFF
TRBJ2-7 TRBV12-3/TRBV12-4 CASNASAVYEQYF
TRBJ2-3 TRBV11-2 CASGQRTSTATQYF
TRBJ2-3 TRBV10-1 CASSVGLQDTQYF
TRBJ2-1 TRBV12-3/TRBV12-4 CAKSLQLGGEQFF
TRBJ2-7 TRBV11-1 CASSLKTASHRIYEQYF
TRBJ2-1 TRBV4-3 CDSSKGLGAVNEQFF
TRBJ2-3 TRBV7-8 CASSLETSGTTDTQYF
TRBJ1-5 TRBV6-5 CASGPVNSNQPQHF
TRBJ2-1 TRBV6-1 CASTGGTGESNEQLF
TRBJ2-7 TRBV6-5 CVSPPWGCPIYEQYF
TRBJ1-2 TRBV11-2 CASSPADSYGYTF